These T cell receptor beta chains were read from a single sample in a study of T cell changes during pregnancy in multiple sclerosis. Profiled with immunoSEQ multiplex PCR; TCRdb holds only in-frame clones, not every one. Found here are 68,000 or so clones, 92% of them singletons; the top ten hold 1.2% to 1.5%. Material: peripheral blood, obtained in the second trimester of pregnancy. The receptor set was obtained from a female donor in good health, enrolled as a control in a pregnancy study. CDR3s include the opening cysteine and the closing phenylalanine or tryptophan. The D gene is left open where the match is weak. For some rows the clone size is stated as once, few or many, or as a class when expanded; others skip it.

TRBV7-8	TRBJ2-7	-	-	CASSLAVLYEQYF	TGTGCCAGCAGCTTAGCGGTCCTATACGAGCAGTACTTC
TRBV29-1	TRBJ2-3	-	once	CSVREENTDTQYF	TGCAGCGTTAGGGAGGAAAACACAGATACGCAGTATTTT
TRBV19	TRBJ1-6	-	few	CASSTQGGGSPLHF	TGTGCCAGTAGTACGCAGGGTGGCGGTTCACCCCTCCACTTT
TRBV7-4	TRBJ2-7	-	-	CASSLPRHKSPPPYEQYF	TGTGCCAGCAGCTTACCTCGACACAAGAGCCCTCCTCCCTACGAGCAGTACTTC
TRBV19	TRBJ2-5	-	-	CASSIPLYGGAETQYF	TGTGCCAGTAGTATACCCTTGTATGGGGGCGCGGAGACCCAGTACTTC
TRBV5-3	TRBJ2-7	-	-	CARSYPGHSPYEQYF	TGTGCCAGAAGCTATCCGGGACATTCCCCCTACGAGCAGTACTTC
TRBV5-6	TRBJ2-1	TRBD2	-	CASSFLAGKQFF	TGTGCCAGCAGCTTTCTAGCGGGGAAGCAGTTCTTC
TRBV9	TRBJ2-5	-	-	CASSVGTQGETQYF	TGTGCCAGCAGCGTAGGGACTCAAGGAGAGACCCAGTACTTC
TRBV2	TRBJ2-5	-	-	CASSLDRRETQYF	TGTGCCAGCAGTCTTGACAGGCGTGAGACCCAGTACTTC
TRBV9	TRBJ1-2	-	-	CASSPREGVLYGYTF	TGTGCCAGCAGCCCCCGGGAGGGCGTCCTCTATGGCTACACCTTC
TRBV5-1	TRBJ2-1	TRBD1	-	CASRPGQEIYGEQFF	TGCGCCAGCAGGCCGGGACAGGAAATCTACGGTGAGCAGTTCTTC
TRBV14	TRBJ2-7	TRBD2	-	CASSYGLAGFSYEQYF	TGTGCCAGCAGCTACGGACTAGCGGGATTCTCCTACGAGCAGTACTTC
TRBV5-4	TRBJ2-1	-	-	CASSLEGELGNEQFF	TGTGCCAGCAGCTTAGAGGGAGAACTAGGGAATGAGCAGTTCTTC
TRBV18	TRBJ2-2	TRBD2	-	CASSHIAGASNTGELFF	TGTGCCAGCTCACACATAGCGGGGGCCTCGAACACCGGGGAGCTGTTTTTT
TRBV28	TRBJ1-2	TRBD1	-	CASSHDREGYTF	TGTGCCAGCAGTCACGACAGGGAGGGCTACACCTTC
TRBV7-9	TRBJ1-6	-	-	CASSLYRGSNSPLHF	TGTGCCAGCAGCCTTTACCGGGGATCTAATTCACCCCTCCACTTT
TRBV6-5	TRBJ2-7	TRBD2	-	CASRGGSAYEQYF	TGTGCCAGCAGGGGGGGGTCCGCCTACGAGCAGTACTTC
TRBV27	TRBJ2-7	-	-	CASSLKHSYEQYF	TGTGCCAGCAGTCTGAAACATTCCTACGAGCAGTACTTC
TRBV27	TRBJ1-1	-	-	CASSLGGGPGTEAFF	TGTGCCAGCAGTTTAGGGGGGGGCCCGGGGACTGAAGCTTTCTTT
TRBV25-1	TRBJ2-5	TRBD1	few	CASSSTGVETQYF	TGTGCCAGCAGTTCGACAGGGGTGGAGACCCAGTACTTC
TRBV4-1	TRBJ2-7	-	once	CASSRELQRDEQYF	TGCGCCAGCAGCCGGGAGCTTCAAAGGGACGAGCAGTACTTC
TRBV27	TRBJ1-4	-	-	CASSLSRGSTNEKLFF	TGTGCCAGCAGTTTAAGCAGGGGATCAACTAATGAAAAACTGTTTTTT
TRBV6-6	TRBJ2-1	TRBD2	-	CASSYVVAGEGHEQFF	TGTGCCAGCAGTTACGTTGTAGCGGGAGAGGGGCATGAGCAGTTCTTC
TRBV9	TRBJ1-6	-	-	CASSVGSGSSYNSPLHF	TGTGCCAGCAGCGTAGGTTCGGGGAGCTCCTATAATTCACCCCTCCACTTT
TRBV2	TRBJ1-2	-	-	CASSPDRNSYGYTF	TGTGCCAGCAGCCCCGACAGGAACTCCTATGGCTACACCTTC
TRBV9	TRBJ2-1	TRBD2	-	CASSVSGSHNEQFF	TGTGCCAGCAGCGTCAGCGGGAGCCACAATGAGCAGTTCTTC
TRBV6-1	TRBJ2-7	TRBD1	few	CASTKGQGVNEQYF	TGTGCCAGCACCAAAGGACAGGGGGTCAACGAGCAGTACTTC
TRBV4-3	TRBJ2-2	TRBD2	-	CASSSGLAGNTGELFF	TGCGCCAGCAGCTCGGGACTAGCGGGTAATACCGGGGAGCTGTTTTTT